The clone carrying this T cell receptor beta chain was counted between two and nine times. The data originate from a study of blood T cell repertoires in COVID-19. Study background: From the United States, Italy and Spain came samples of acute and convalescent COVID-19. T cells, B-cell-depleted T cells, or PBMCs provided the cDNA or gDNA that served as material.

As handled by the study authors: Using reference gene primer amplification, nucleated cell counts were estimated. Repertoires were generated with immunoSEQ multiplex PCR, while TCRdb's copy carries only in-frame clones and drops some. D and trimming were read from the DNA, whereas the V and J calls and clone size are those reported in that table. The data show 30,000 to 40,000 clones, approximately 80% seen once. The source of this sequence is a man aged 80 or over with acute or convalescent COVID-19. The sequenced sample consisted of peripheral blood.

The CDR3 loop is CASSATGPRGEQYF. Here the CDR3 DNA reads TGTGCCAGCAGTGCGACCGGACCCAGGGGCGAGCAGTACTTC. V and J are TRBV2 and TRBJ2-7; tentative D call: TRBD1 (6 bases). V was shortened by 4 bases and J by 6 bases, with 16 bases between the two germline ends. This CDR3 comprises 14 residues. Germline V gene sequence: CDR1 SNHLY, CDR2 FYNNEI. Full variable domain (outside the CDR3, taken from reference TRBV2 and TRBJ2-7): EPEVTQTPSHQVTQMGQEVILRCVPISNHLYFYWYRQILGQKVEFLVSFYNNEISEKSEIFDDQFSVERPDGSNFTLKIRSTKLEDSAMYFCASSATGPRGEQYFGPGTRLTVT.